These 13 T cell receptor beta chains came from one sample sequenced in a study of beta chain features in type 1 diabetes. Findings and limits, study-wide: Shortening of TCRB CDR3s, moderate but significant, appeared in all four CD4+ subsets of Type 1 diabetes patients.

For these receptors, no antigen is known. Expressed TCRB transcripts were sequenced because the isolated RNA had all been reverse transcribed beforehand. Assay: immunoSEQ multiplex PCR; the TCRdb copy retains only in-frame clones and omits some. The table records 250,000 to 350,000 clones, roughly an eighth of them present only once. Material: naive CD4+ T cells from blood. The receptors stem from a man aged 25-45 years with type 1 diabetes.

J is TRBJ1-5 and V is TRBV19; D gene ambiguous. Germline V CDR1 and CDR2: LNHDA, SQIVND (reference sequence). The CDR3 totals 13 residues. Trimming removed 2 bases from V and 5 bases from J, with 7 bases in between. The CDR3 here is CASSIREYQPQHF. The CDR3 DNA reads TGTGCCAGTAGTATAAGAGAGTATCAGCCCCAGCATTTT.

This clone has just a few counts. The sample carries other DNA sequences with the same CDR3. The chain joins TRBV15 to TRBJ1-5, with 9 bases identical to TRBD1. This CDR3 is 14 amino acids long. Germline V gene lookup returns CDR1 LNHNV and CDR2 YYDKDF (reference sequence). Trimming at V came to 3 bases and at J to 4 bases, leaving 1 base not matched to a gene. The DNA for the CDR3 is TGTGCCACCAGCAGGGACAGGGGAAATCAGCCCCAGCATTTT. It yields the protein CATSRDRGNQPQHF.

This clone came up once. This chain joins TRBV28 and TRBJ1-4; D gene unclear. The CDR3 covers 15 residues. V lost 4 bases and J lost 3, with 12 bases in between. CDR1 MDHEN and CDR2 SYDVKM come from the germline V gene. CDR3 sequence (DNA): TGTGCCAGCAGTTCCGCGTTTTCGGCTAATGAAAAACTGTTTTTT. Translated, it gives CASSSAFSANEKLFF.

The V call is TRBV30, the J call TRBJ1-3; the D is unclear. The germline gives CDR1 GTSNPN, CDR2 SVGIG (reference sequence). V was pared by 2 bases and J by 0 bases, with 14 bases between. The CDR3 has 16 amino acids. CDR3 coding DNA: TGTGCCTGGAGTATCCTAGACGGATTCTCTGGAAACACCATATATTTT. Translation gives CAWSILDGFSGNTIYF.

This clone occurred a few times. V gene TRBV19 combines with J gene TRBJ2-1, with TRBD2 identical over 7 bases. Trimming cost V 5 bases and J 7 bases; bases outside gene matches: 20. Germline V gene lookup returns CDR1 LNHDA and CDR2 SQIVND (reference sequence). This CDR3 comprises 18 residues. The CDR3 here is CASSGPGIWREYRNEQFF. DNA of the CDR3: TGTGCCAGTAGTGGACCGGGGATTTGGCGGGAGTACCGGAATGAGCAGTTCTTC. Full variable domain (outside the CDR3, taken from reference TRBV19 and TRBJ2-1): DGGITQSPKYLFRKEGQNVTLSCEQNLNHDAMYWYRQDPGQGLRLIYYSQIVNDFQKGDIAEGYSVSREKKESFPLTVTSAQKNPTAFYLCASSGPGIWREYRNEQFFGPGTRLTVL.

V is TRBV6-1 and J is TRBJ2-4, with 9 bases fitting TRBD1. The J segment lost 9 bases and the V segment lost 7 bases, leaving 4 bases of the junction unmatched. The germline CDR1 and CDR2 sequences are MNHNS and SASEGT. The CDR3 length is 12 residues. The CDR3 DNA reads as TGTGCCAGCAAGGGACAGGGTTTCATTCAGTACTTC. Translated: CASKGQGFIQYF.

There are a few counts of this clone. The chain has TRBV7-9 and TRBJ1-4; 11 positions match TRBD1. V lost 6 bases and J lost 6; bases outside the gene matches: 3. CDR3 length: 14 amino acids. Germline V CDR1 and CDR2: SEHNR, FQNEAQ (reference sequence). CDR3 bases: TGTGCCAGCAGTCAGGACAGGGGGCATGAAAAACTGTTTTTT. This codes for CASSQDRGHEKLFF.

This clone was counted only a few times. The V gene is TRBV4-3, the J gene TRBJ1-1; D gene ambiguous. With 1 base removed from V and 4 bases from J, the gap between germline ends came to 10 bases. This CDR3 region has 14 residues. Germline V gene lookup returns CDR1 LGHNA and CDR2 YSLEER. CDR3 sequence: CASSQGRAGTEAFF. DNA for the CDR3: TGCGCCAGCAGCCAAGGGCGGGCGGGCACTGAAGCTTTCTTT.

As for this clone: Additional DNA sequences in this sample encode the identical CDR3. This sequence joins TRBV5-4 and TRBJ2-1, with 7 bases matching TRBD2. This CDR3 contains 13 residues. V lost 0 bases, J lost 7 bases, and 1 base stayed unmatched. Germline assignment: CDR1 SGHNT and CDR2 YYREEE (reference sequence). In nucleotides, the CDR3 is TGTGCCAGCAGCTTGGCCGGGGGGAATGAGCAGTTCTTC. Residues: CASSLAGGNEQFF.

The chain couples TRBV5-4 to TRBJ1-2, with TRBD1 matching over 9 bases. The CDR3 runs to 15 residues. Germline V gives CDR1 SGHNT, CDR2 YYREEE (reference sequence). V lost 4 bases to trimming and J lost 6 bases; unmatched junction nucleotides: 10. This CDR3 is CASSPDRWTGDGYTF. The CDR3 region has the DNA TGTGCCAGCAGCCCCGACAGATGGACAGGGGATGGCTACACCTTC. The whole variable domain, remainder taken from reference TRBV5-4 and TRBJ1-2, is ETGVTQSPTHLIKTRGQQVTLRCSSQSGHNTVSWYQQALGQGPQFIFQYYREEENGRGNFPPRFSGLQFPNYSSELNVNALELDDSALYLCASSPDRWTGDGYTFGSGTRLTVV.

This clone was recorded a few times. V is TRBV2 and J is TRBJ1-5; TRBD1 matches at 7 bases. V dropped 7 bases and J dropped 1; count of bases not matched to a gene: 7. Germline V CDR1 and CDR2: SNHLY, FYNNEI. The CDR3 extends over 15 amino acids. CDR3 DNA sequence: TGTGCCAGCAACCGACAGGGCGGGAGCAATCAGCCCCAGCATTTT. Translated, it gives CASNRQGGSNQPQHF.

This clone occurred a few times. The chain couples TRBV7-2 to TRBJ1-2, with 7 bases identical to TRBD1. The V gene's germline CDR1 is SGHTA and CDR2 FQGNSA. V dropped 5 bases and J dropped 4; count of bases not matched to a gene: 7. The CDR3 contains 14 residues. CDR3: CASSVTGTVYGYTF. CDR3 in DNA: TGTGCCAGCAGCGTAACCGGGACAGTCTATGGCTACACCTTC. Complete variable domain (other parts from reference TRBV7-2 and TRBJ1-2): GAGVSQSPSNKVTEKGKDVELRCDPISGHTALYWYRQSLGQGLEFLIYFQGNSAPDKSGLPSDRFSAERTGGSVSTLTIQRTQQEDSAVYLCASSVTGTVYGYTFGSGTRLTVV.

The chain employs TRBV27 and TRBJ1-3; weak D call: TRBD1 (5 bases). The V and J ends lost 4 bases and 3 bases respectively, with 10 bases between them. The CDR3 is made up of 14 amino acids. Germline V gene sequence: CDR1 MNHEY, CDR2 SMNVEV (reference sequence). CDR3 DNA: TGTGCCAGCAGTTCCGGGGGTAGTGGAAACACCATATATTTT. Protein: CASSSGGSGNTIYF.